The 2 T cell receptor beta chains below were found in one sample sequenced in a study of T cells after yellow fever vaccination. TCRdb processed the 5' RACE reads anew with MiXCR; each CDR3 protein has one entry. Seen here are under 550,000 distinct CDR3 sequences, just over 20% observed once, and the top ten hold approximately 16%. The input for sequencing was PBMCs, taken roughly 20 days after the first yellow fever vaccination. The receptor set was obtained from a man younger than 35 who received the YFV17D yellow fever vaccine.

The chain is built from TRBV9 and TRBJ1-1; tentative D call: TRBD1 (6 bases). The V end was cut by 1 base, the J end by 0 bases, with 10 bases between. Germline V gene sequence: CDR1 SGDLS, CDR2 YYNGEE. The CDR3 has 15 residues. CDR3 sequence reads: CASSVWSGVNTEAFF. The CDR3 coding sequence is TGTGCCAGCAGCGTATGGTCAGGGGTGAACACTGAAGCTTTCTTT.

This chain uses TRBV4-3 with TRBJ2-5; the match to TRBD2 covers 10 bases. With V trimmed by 4 bases and J by 9 bases, 11 bases remained unmatched. This CDR3 has 15 residues. Germline V CDR1 and CDR2: LGHNA, YSLEER. The CDR3 here is CASSRLAGGGGAQYF. DNA for the CDR3: TGCGCCAGCAGCCGCTTAGCGGGGGGCGGCGGGGCCCAGTACTTC.